Shown below are 28 T cell receptor beta chains from a single sample sequenced in a study of blood T cell repertoires in COVID-19. Profiled with immunoSEQ multiplex PCR; TCRdb holds only in-frame clones, not every one. The data show about 89,000 clones, roughly 80% seen once. Sequenced input: peripheral blood. Receptor source: a man aged 65 to 85 with COVID-19, enrolled during active disease.

The chain recombines TRBV6-5 with TRBJ2-3; 7 bases line up with TRBD2. The germline V gene has CDR1 MNHEY and CDR2 SVGAGI. V trimming: 5 bases; J trimming: 0 bases; junction bases outside the gene matches: 5. This CDR3 comprises 15 residues. The CDR3 region is CASSRGTISTDTQYF. The CDR3 nucleotides are TGTGCCAGCAGTCGCGGGACTATTAGCACAGATACGCAGTATTTT.

Many counts were recorded for this clone. The chain carries TRBV4-1 and TRBJ2-7; D is uncertain. The CDR3 loop spans 16 amino acids. The germline V and J ends were trimmed by 3 bases and 0 bases, with 15 bases remaining between them. CDR1 is MGHRA, CDR2 YSYEKL, per germline. The CDR3 region is CASSHFLQVASYEQYF. The DNA of the CDR3 is TGCGCCAGCAGCCACTTTTTACAAGTAGCCTCCTACGAGCAGTACTTC.

This sequence joins TRBV6-6 and TRBJ1-2; the match to TRBD1 covers 9 bases. CDR1 and CDR2 from the germline V gene are MNHNY and SVGAGI (reference sequence). The length of the CDR3 is 14 residues. V was clipped by 4 bases and J by 4 bases; unmatched bases: 4. The CDR3: CASSSGQGSYGYTF. The CDR3 coding sequence is TGTGCCAGCAGTTCGGGACAGGGATCCTATGGCTACACCTTC.

The chain combines TRBV19 with TRBJ1-1, with unresolved D. Trimming took 5 bases from V and 5 from J, leaving 12 bases between them. Germline V CDR1 and CDR2: LNHDA, SQIVND (reference sequence). This CDR3 has 13 amino acids. CDR3 residues: CASSPGVTTEAFF. CDR3 bases: TGTGCCAGTAGTCCCGGGGTCACGACTGAAGCTTTCTTT.

The chain employs TRBV24-1 and TRBJ2-3; 11 bases match TRBD1. Germline loops: CDR1 KGHDR, CDR2 SFDVKD. The CDR3 is 17 residues long. Trimming removed 3 bases from V and 2 bases from J; junction bases left unmatched: 6. CDR3 residues: CATSDPGTGGDTDTQYF. DNA for the CDR3: TGTGCCACCAGTGATCCCGGGACAGGGGGTGACACAGATACGCAGTATTTT.

The V and J genes are TRBV2 and TRBJ1-1, with no clear D. The V and J ends lost 9 bases and 3 bases respectively, with 11 bases between them. From germline, CDR1 is SNHLY and CDR2 FYNNEI. The CDR3 is made up of 12 amino acids. The CDR3 protein is CASAGDYTEAFF. For the CDR3, the DNA is TGTGCCAGTGCGGGAGACTACACTGAAGCTTTCTTT.

V is TRBV6-5 and J is TRBJ2-7; 9 bases agree with TRBD2. CDR1 is MNHEY and CDR2 is SVGAGI in the germline V gene. The CDR3 has 14 amino acids. The V segment lost 8 bases and the J segment 4 bases; nucleotides outside the gene matches: 9. The CDR3 here is CASFIAGASYEQYF. As DNA, the CDR3 is TGTGCCAGCTTTATAGCGGGGGCCTCATACGAGCAGTACTTC.

This chain uses TRBV30 with TRBJ1-1; 8 bases agree with TRBD1. Trimming cost V 6 bases and J 1 base; bases outside gene matches: 4. The CDR3 is 13 amino acids. Germline V gene sequence: CDR1 GTSNPN, CDR2 SVGIG (reference sequence). Written as DNA, the CDR3 is TGTGCCTGTGACGACAGGGGGAACACTGAAGCTTTCTTT. Translation gives CACDDRGNTEAFF. The variable domain in full, completed from reference TRBV30 and TRBJ1-1, reads SQTIHQWPATLVQPVGSPLSLECTVEGTSNPNLYWYRQAAGRGLQLLFYSVGIGQISSEVPQNLSASRPQDRQFILSSKKLLLSDSGFYLCACDDRGNTEAFFGQGTRLTVV.

The sample holds a few counts of this clone. The rearrangement joins TRBV6-1 to TRBJ2-1, with 9 bases aligning to TRBD1. V lost 2 bases and J lost 7; bases outside the gene matches: 6. CDR3 length: 15 residues. CDR1 is MNHNS, CDR2 SASEGT, per germline. The CDR3 loop is CASSEPGQGWNEQFF. CDR3 coding DNA: TGTGCCAGCAGTGAACCGGGACAGGGTTGGAATGAGCAGTTCTTC.

This clone is a singleton in its sample. The genes are TRBV9 and TRBJ2-7, with D possibly being TRBD1 or TRBD2 (6 bases each). This CDR3 is built from 12 residues. The germline gives CDR1 SGDLS, CDR2 YYNGEE. Trimming left V 4 bases short and J 6 bases short, with 11 bases between. The CDR3 sequence: CASSIGGGEQYF. CDR3 DNA sequence: TGTGCCAGCAGCATAGGGGGAGGCGAGCAGTACTTC.

The chain uses TRBV7-9 and TRBJ2-7, with D hard to call. Trimming stripped 1 base from V and 0 bases from J, with 19 bases between. This CDR3 has 18 amino acids. Per the germline V gene, CDR1 is SEHNR and CDR2 is FQNEAQ (reference sequence). CDR3 DNA sequence: TGTGCCAGCAGCTTAGATGTAACAGCACAGCCCTCCTCCTACGAGCAGTACTTC. It specifies CASSLDVTAQPSSYEQYF.

The V gene is TRBV28, the J gene TRBJ2-1, with 7 bases identical to TRBD2. This CDR3 spans 17 amino acids. The germline CDR1 and CDR2 sequences are MDHEN and SYDVKM. Trimming cost V 1 base and J 2 bases; bases outside gene matches: 8. CDR3 sequence: CASSLSLAGVAYNEQFF. The CDR3, as DNA: TGTGCCAGCAGTTTATCTCTCGCGGGAGTTGCCTACAATGAGCAGTTCTTC.

The chain is built from TRBV29-1 and TRBJ1-3, with unresolved D. V lost 7 bases to trimming and J lost 0 bases, with 10 bases between them. Germline V CDR1 and CDR2: SQVTM, ANQGSEA. The CDR3 runs to 13 residues. The CDR3 coding sequence is TGCAGCGCCGAACAGTTCTCTGGAAACACCATATATTTT. Protein: CSAEQFSGNTIYF.

The rearrangement uses TRBV5-6 and TRBJ2-5; no definite D call. The V and J ends lost 0 bases and 2 bases respectively, with 5 bases between them. Looked up from germline, CDR1 is SGHDT and CDR2 is YYEEEE. There are 13 residues in the CDR3. DNA for the CDR3: TGTGCCAGCAGCTTGGGACTTCAAGAGACCCAGTACTTC. Its translation is CASSLGLQETQYF.

The chain recombines TRBV7-9 with TRBJ1-2; D is unclear. There are 13 residues in the CDR3. CDR1 is SEHNR and CDR2 is FQNEAQ in the germline V gene (reference sequence). The V gene lost 1 base and the J gene lost 6 bases, with 9 bases spanning the gap. The CDR3 protein is CASSLGFGNGYTF. CDR3 coding DNA: TGTGCCAGCAGCTTAGGGTTCGGGAATGGCTACACCTTC.

V usage is TRBV5-1 and J usage is TRBJ1-5; possible D gene TRBD1, 6 bases. V dropped 4 bases and J dropped 0 bases, with 17 bases sitting between them. This CDR3 contains 17 residues. Germline V CDR1 and CDR2: SGHRS, YFSETQ. The CDR3 protein is CASSLAPMGASNQPQHF. CDR3 DNA sequence: TGCGCCAGCAGCCTCGCACCAATGGGGGCTAGCAATCAGCCCCAGCATTTT. Looking up the rest from reference TRBV5-1 and TRBJ1-5 gives the full variable domain: KAGVTQTPRYLIKTRGQQVTLSCSPISGHRSVSWYQQTPGQGLQFLFEYFSETQRNKGNFPGRFSGRQFSNSRSEMNVSTLELGDSALYLCASSLAPMGASNQPQHFGDGTRLSIL.

This sequence joins TRBV2 and TRBJ1-2; D may be TRBD1 (6 bases). Germline CDR1 and CDR2: SNHLY and FYNNEI. V was trimmed by 5 bases and J by 8 bases, leaving 15 bases between them. The CDR3 runs to 13 residues. In DNA form, the CDR3 reads TGTGCCAGCAGTTACAGGGTCGGACAAGGCTACACCTTC. This encodes CASSYRVGQGYTF.

This clone was seen a handful of times. V gene TRBV13 combines with J gene TRBJ2-3, with unresolved D. Germline values: CDR1 PRHDT, CDR2 FYEKMQ (reference sequence). V lost 3 bases, J lost 2 bases, and 6 bases lay in between. This CDR3 spans 13 amino acids. The CDR3 region has the DNA TGTGCCAGCAGCTTCCGGTACACAGATACGCAGTATTTT. This translates into CASSFRYTDTQYF.

The chain uses TRBV5-5 and TRBJ1-1; 7 bases are shared with TRBD1. The CDR3 is 14 amino acids. Germline-derived CDR1 and CDR2 are SGHKS and YYEKEE (reference sequence). The J segment lost 3 bases and the V segment lost 4 bases, leaving 6 bases of the junction unmatched. The CDR3: CASSRGGLDTEAFF. The CDR3 nucleotides are TGTGCCAGCAGCCGAGGGGGCCTGGACACTGAAGCTTTCTTT.

V and J are TRBV5-4 and TRBJ1-1; TRBD1 matches 10 bases. Germline CDR1 SGHNT, CDR2 YYREEE (reference sequence). CDR3 length equals 17 residues. The ends lost 5 bases at V and 0 bases at J; junction bases unmatched: 10. The CDR3 loop is CASRRGQGIGMNTEAFF. CDR3 in DNA: TGTGCCAGCAGAAGGGGACAGGGGATTGGGATGAACACTGAAGCTTTCTTT. Drawing the rest from reference TRBV5-4 and TRBJ1-1, the complete variable domain is ETGVTQSPTHLIKTRGQQVTLRCSSQSGHNTVSWYQQALGQGPQFIFQYYREEENGRGNFPPRFSGLQFPNYSSELNVNALELDDSALYLCASRRGQGIGMNTEAFFGQGTRLTVV.

The sample holds one count of this clone. The chain is built from TRBV18 and TRBJ1-2; a weak D match, TRBD1 (5 bases). The CDR3 is 15 amino acids. V dropped 1 base and J dropped 8 bases, with 17 bases sitting between them. Looked up from germline, CDR1 is KGHSH and CDR2 is LQKENI. The CDR3 sequence is CASSPLERGRSGYTF. DNA of the CDR3: TGTGCCAGCTCACCACTTGAAAGGGGAAGGAGCGGCTACACCTTC.

The V gene is TRBV5-4, the J gene TRBJ2-6; the match to TRBD1 covers 8 bases. The germline CDR1 and CDR2 sequences are SGHNT and YYREEE (reference sequence). The ends lost 4 bases at V and 1 base at J; junction bases unmatched: 7. This CDR3 is built from 17 residues. The CDR3 DNA sequence: TGTGCCAGCAGCAACGGACAGGGATTATCTGGGGCCAACGTCCTGACTTTC. It encodes CASSNGQGLSGANVLTF.

The chain combines TRBV5-6 with TRBJ1-6; D unclear. Trimming stripped 0 bases from V and 6 bases from J, with 7 bases between. CDR1 SGHDT and CDR2 YYEEEE come from the germline V gene. The CDR3 runs 14 residues. The CDR3 protein is CASSLVTGNSPLHF. The DNA for the CDR3 is TGTGCCAGCAGCTTGGTAACCGGTAATTCACCCCTCCACTTT.

The genes are TRBV20-1 and TRBJ2-5; the D is unclear. Deletions cut 7 bases from V and 5 bases from J, with 11 bases between. CDR1 and CDR2 from the germline V gene are DFQATT and SNEGSKA (reference sequence). The CDR3 length is 11 residues. The CDR3 reads CSVPTSETQYF. The CDR3, as DNA: TGCAGTGTCCCTACCTCGGAGACCCAGTACTTC.

This clone was picked up a small number of times. The V gene is TRBV6-5, the J gene TRBJ1-3; D gene unclear. Trimming removed 4 bases from V and 4 bases from J, with 17 bases in between. Germline V gene data show CDR1 as MNHEY and CDR2 as SVGAGI. CDR3 size: 16 residues. The CDR3, as DNA: TGTGCCAGCAGTTGGAACAGCCCCACCGAAGGAAACACCATATATTTT. Translation gives CASSWNSPTEGNTIYF.

V usage is TRBV4-3 and J usage is TRBJ1-2; possible D gene TRBD1, 5 bases. CDR1 and CDR2 from the germline V gene are LGHNA and YSLEER. The length of the CDR3 is 15 residues. V was trimmed by 0 bases and J by 6 bases, leaving 14 bases between them. The CDR3 sequence is CASSQDLGRVNGYTF. The CDR3 region has the DNA TGCGCCAGCAGCCAAGATCTGGGCAGGGTGAATGGCTACACCTTC.

This clone has just one count. The CDR3 is CASSLMAGGKTEAFF. The CDR3 nucleotides are TGTGCCAGCAGCTTAATGGCAGGGGGAAAAACTGAAGCTTTCTTT. This chain joins TRBV7-3 and TRBJ1-1; 7 nucleotides match TRBD1. Germline CDR1 reads SGHTA; CDR2 reads FQGTGA. V shed 1 base and J 5 bases; nucleotides not matched to a gene: 7. The CDR3 extends over 15 amino acids.

This chain links TRBV29-1 with TRBJ2-1, with 14 bases fitting TRBD2. Germline lookup yields CDR1 SQVTM and CDR2 ANQGSEA. Losses at the gene ends were 3 bases for V and 4 bases for J; bases not matched to a gene: 11. CDR3 length: 18 amino acids. CDR3 sequence reads: CSVDRLAGGPFLYNEQFF. CDR3 bases: TGCAGCGTTGATCGACTAGCGGGAGGGCCTTTCCTTTACAATGAGCAGTTCTTC.